This is a list of T cell receptor beta chains from one sample in a study of blood T cell repertoires in COVID-19. Some clones are missing from TCRdb's copy, which holds only in-frame ones; the method was immunoSEQ multiplex PCR. The sample consists of fewer than 300,000 clones, approximately 90% of them appearing once. The sequenced sample was peripheral blood. These TCRs come from a middle-aged woman who had recovered from COVID-19. Each CDR3 is given with its conserved first and last residue. The D gene is left open where the match is weak. Clone sizes are given selectively: once, few, many, or a class where the clone is expanded.

abundance	v_gene	j_gene	d_gene	CDR3nt	CDR3aa
NA	TRBV19	TRBJ2-1	TRBD2	TGTGCCAGTACCCCGGGACTAGCGGGGGGAGATGAGCAGTTCTTC	CASTPGLAGGDEQFF
NA	TRBV7-6	TRBJ2-3	TRBD2	TGTGCCAGCAGCTTATCTAGCGGGAGGGGGCCTACGCAGTATTTT	CASSLSSGRGPTQYF
NA	TRBV19	TRBJ1-1	TRBD1	TGTGCCAGTAGTCCGGACAGGGCCACTGAAGCTTTCTTT	CASSPDRATEAFF
NA	TRBV7-3	TRBJ2-1	TRBD2	TGTGCCAGCGGCCCCCCGACCGGGACTAGCGGCTACAATGAGCAGTTCTTC	CASGPPTGTSGYNEQFF
NA	TRBV3-1/TRBV3-2	TRBJ2-5	TRBD2	TGTGCCAGCAGCCAAGGCCTAGCGGGAGTAGGGACCCAGTACTTC	CASSQGLAGVGTQYF
NA	TRBV27	TRBJ2-1	TRBD1	TGTGCCAGCAGTCCATCCAAGGGACAGGGCACCTACAATGAGCAGTTCTTC	CASSPSKGQGTYNEQFF
NA	TRBV6-5	TRBJ2-1	NA	TGTGCCAGCAGTTACACCCATCTAAGTGGCTACAATGAGCAGTTCTTC	CASSYTHLSGYNEQFF
NA	TRBV6-2/TRBV6-3	TRBJ1-5	NA	TGTGCCAGCAGTACCGGCGGGGGGCTGGGGGGCAATCAGCCCCAGCATTTT	CASSTGGGLGGNQPQHF
once	TRBV27	TRBJ2-6	NA	TGTGCCAGCAGTTTTTCGGCTGGGGCCAACGTCCTGACTTTC	CASSFSAGANVLTF
few	TRBV18	TRBJ1-5	NA	TGTGCCAGCTCCCTCGACAGAGGCAATCAGCCCCAGCATTTT	CASSLDRGNQPQHF
NA	TRBV10-3	TRBJ2-7	TRBD2	TGTGCCACCAAACCGGGACTAGGCACCTACGAGCAGTACTTC	CATKPGLGTYEQYF
NA	TRBV7-2	TRBJ2-7	NA	TGTGCCAGCAGCTTAGGGCTGGGGGCCTCCTACGAGCAGTACTTC	CASSLGLGASYEQYF
NA	TRBV19	TRBJ1-2	TRBD1	TGTGCCAGTAGGACAGGGCTCTCCTATGGCTACACCTTC	CASRTGLSYGYTF
once	TRBV7-9	TRBJ2-1	NA	TGTGCCAGCAGCGCCCCTCGGGGTGAGCAGTTCTTC	CASSAPRGEQFF
NA	TRBV6-5	TRBJ1-6	NA	TGTGCCAGCAGGGCAGGCAATCATTCACCCCTCCACTTT	CASRAGNHSPLHF
once	TRBV6-2/TRBV6-3	TRBJ1-2	NA	TGTGCCAGCAGCCCCTCCGGGGCTAACTATGGCTACACCTTC	CASSPSGANYGYTF
NA	TRBV2	TRBJ2-7	NA	TGTGCCAGCAGTGGGGCGTGGCAGTACTTC	CASSGAWQYF
NA	TRBV25-1	TRBJ1-2	TRBD1	TGTGCCAGCAGTGATGGGACAGGGGTGGGTGGCTACACCTTC	CASSDGTGVGGYTF
NA	TRBV5-3	TRBJ1-3	NA	TGTGCCAGAAGCTTGGGCGGAGGTTCCTCTGGAAACACCATATATTTT	CARSLGGGSSGNTIYF
NA	TRBV12-5	TRBJ1-1	NA	TGTGCTAGTGGTTTGGCAGTGCCCCGGGGAGGCACTGAAGCTTTCTTT	CASGLAVPRGGTEAFF
NA	TRBV9	TRBJ1-1	TRBD1	TGTGCCAGCAGCCCAAGGGCCGGGACAGGGGGCCTGAACACTGAAGCTTTCTTT	CASSPRAGTGGLNTEAFF
NA	TRBV6-6	TRBJ2-3	TRBD2	TGTGCCAGCAGACCGCGGCGGGGGGCAAGGTCAGATACGCAGTATTTT	CASRPRRGARSDTQYF
once	TRBV12-3/TRBV12-4	TRBJ2-2	NA	TGTGCCAGCAGCCAGGGGACCGGGGAGCTGTTTTTT	CASSQGTGELFF
once	TRBV3-1/TRBV3-2	TRBJ1-2	TRBD1	TGTGCCAGCAGCCCCGGACAGGGAAGCGGAGGCTACACCTTC	CASSPGQGSGGYTF
NA	TRBV27	TRBJ2-7	TRBD2	TGTGCCAGCAAGATGGGACTAGCGGGAGTCGAGCAGTACTTC	CASKMGLAGVEQYF
NA	TRBV19	TRBJ2-5	NA	TGTGCCAGTAGTATAGACCGGACCCAGTACTTC	CASSIDRTQYF
NA	TRBV5-4	TRBJ1-2	NA	TGTGCCAGCAGTTTCCCCGACCCGAGCAGGGCCATCTATGGCTACACCTTC	CASSFPDPSRAIYGYTF
NA	TRBV6-5	TRBJ2-1	TRBD2	TGTGCCAGTGGGGGACTATCCGACTACAATGAGCAGTTCTTC	CASGGLSDYNEQFF
few	TRBV15	TRBJ2-2	TRBD1	TGTGCCACCAGCCCGGGACAGCCCACCGGGGAGCTGTTTTTT	CATSPGQPTGELFF
NA	TRBV5-4	TRBJ2-3	NA	TGTGCCAGCAGCTTGCCCGGAGGAACCAATACGCAGTATTTT	CASSLPGGTNTQYF
NA	TRBV4-3	TRBJ1-4	TRBD1	TGCGCCAGCAGCGGGGGACAGGGGGGCGAAAAACTGTTTTTT	CASSGGQGGEKLFF
NA	TRBV3-1/TRBV3-2	TRBJ1-4	NA	TGTGCCAGCAGCCCGAATTGGGGCGAAAAACTGTTTTTT	CASSPNWGEKLFF
NA	TRBV6-6	TRBJ1-1	NA	TGTGCCAGCAGTTACGTGGGGGCGACGAACACTGAAGCTTTCTTT	CASSYVGATNTEAFF
once	TRBV19	TRBJ1-2	TRBD1	TGTGCCAGTGCCTCGACAGGGACGATCCATGGCTACACCTTC	CASASTGTIHGYTF
NA	TRBV4-1	TRBJ1-5	NA	TGCGCCAGCAGCCAAGACGGAGGGGGGGGGCAGCCCCAGCATTTT	CASSQDGGGGQPQHF
NA	TRBV7-2	TRBJ2-1	NA	TGTGCCAGCAGCCCCCCGGGGAGGGAGCAGTTCTTC	CASSPPGREQFF
NA	TRBV10-3	TRBJ2-5	NA	TGTGCCATCAGTGAGTCCGGGGGGCTAGGAGAGACCCAGTACTTC	CAISESGGLGETQYF
NA	TRBV2	TRBJ2-1	TRBD2	TGTGCCAGCAGTCACCGGACTAGTTGGGATGAGCAGTTCTTC	CASSHRTSWDEQFF
NA	TRBV5-4	TRBJ1-1	TRBD1	TGTGCCAGCAGCCTTCCGGGACAGGGGGGCACTGAAGCTTTCTTT	CASSLPGQGGTEAFF
NA	TRBV19	TRBJ2-2	TRBD1	TGTGCCAGTAGTTCCGGGACAGGGGTGAAGGCCGGGGAGCTGTTTTTT	CASSSGTGVKAGELFF
NA	TRBV18	TRBJ2-1	TRBD2	TGTGCCAGCTCACCACGGCGGGCTAGCGGGATGGGTGAGCAGTTCTTC	CASSPRRASGMGEQFF
NA	TRBV6-5	TRBJ1-3	NA	TGTGCCAGCAGTTACGGCAGGGCCAACTCTGGAAACACCATATATTTT	CASSYGRANSGNTIYF
few	TRBV19	TRBJ1-1	NA	TGTGCCAGTACCCAGTTGGGGGGACGGGGAACTGAAGCTTTCTTT	CASTQLGGRGTEAFF
NA	TRBV7-9	TRBJ2-2	TRBD2	TGTGCCAGCAGCCCGGGACTAGTTGTGGCCGGGGAGCTGTTTTTT	CASSPGLVVAGELFF
NA	TRBV29-1	TRBJ1-4	TRBD1	TGCAGCGCCGAGAGCCGGACAGGGGGCTTCGGGATAGAAAAACTGTTTTTT	CSAESRTGGFGIEKLFF
NA	TRBV6-5	TRBJ2-3	TRBD2	TGTGCCAGCAGTTATCGCCGACTAGCCAACACAGATACGCAGTATTTT	CASSYRRLANTDTQYF